The 23 T cell receptor beta chains reported below all come from one sample, sequenced in a study of blood T cell repertoires in COVID-19. TCRdb's copy holds only in-frame clones and misses some; the assay was immunoSEQ multiplex PCR. Of around 150,000 clones in the sample, more than 70% were seen once. The sample comprised peripheral blood. The origin of the receptors is a man over 45 with active or convalescent COVID-19.

The rearrangement uses TRBV7-2 and TRBJ2-2; the match to TRBD2 covers 9 bases. The trim removed 5 bases at V and 4 bases at J, leaving 5 bases unmatched. Germline V gene data show CDR1 as SGHTA and CDR2 as FQGNSA. The CDR3 totals 15 residues. The CDR3, as DNA: TGTGCCAGCAGCCCTAGACTAGCGGCCACCGGGGAGCTGTTTTTT. It codes for CASSPRLAATGELFF.

V usage is TRBV3-1 (or the pseudogene TRBV3-2) and J usage is TRBJ2-7; no reliable D call. Trimming left V 1 base short and J 0 bases short, with 7 bases between. Germline CDR1 reads LGHDT; CDR2 reads YNNKEL (reference sequence). The CDR3 runs to 14 residues. CDR3 protein: CASSQGTTSYEQYF. The CDR3 coding sequence is TGTGCCAGCAGCCAAGGTACTACCTCCTACGAGCAGTACTTC.

This clone was recorded only once. The chain is built from TRBV29-1 and TRBJ1-1; 7 bases fit TRBD1. Trimming at V came to 7 bases and at J to 1 base, leaving 3 bases not matched to a gene. Germline assignment: CDR1 SQVTM and CDR2 ANQGSEA. This CDR3 spans 12 amino acids. As DNA, the CDR3 is TGCAGCGGGCAGGGGGGGAACACTGAAGCTTTCTTT. It yields the protein CSGQGGNTEAFF.

This chain uses TRBV9 with TRBJ1-4, with TRBD1 identical over 9 bases. V trimming: 0 bases; J trimming: 8 bases; junction bases outside the gene matches: 5. Germline V CDR1 and CDR2: SGDLS, YYNGEE. This CDR3 has 15 amino acids. The chain's CDR3 is CASSVGDREYEKLFF. Here the CDR3 DNA reads TGTGCCAGCAGCGTAGGGGACAGGGAATACGAAAAACTGTTTTTT. The full variable domain, with the rest looked up from reference TRBV9 and TRBJ1-4, is DSGVTQTPKHLITATGQRVTLRCSPRSGDLSVYWYQQSLDQGLQFLIQYYNGEERAKGNILERFSAQQFPDLHSELNLSSLELGDSALYFCASSVGDREYEKLFFGSGTQLSVL.

This chain joins TRBV19 and TRBJ1-5; D possibly corresponds to TRBD1 (5 bases). V lost 2 bases and J lost 4, with 12 bases in between. This CDR3 spans 15 amino acids. The germline V gene has CDR1 LNHDA and CDR2 SQIVND (reference sequence). CDR3 bases: TGTGCCAGTAGTATAAACTACAGGAGTAATCAGCCCCAGCATTTT. It is translated as CASSINYRSNQPQHF. The variable domain in full, with the rest retrieved from reference TRBV19 and TRBJ1-5, is DGGITQSPKYLFRKEGQNVTLSCEQNLNHDAMYWYRQDPGQGLRLIYYSQIVNDFQKGDIAEGYSVSREKKESFPLTVTSAQKNPTAFYLCASSINYRSNQPQHFGDGTRLSIL.

This chain links TRBV6-5 with TRBJ2-1; 13 bases are a match to TRBD2. This CDR3 has 15 residues. The germline CDR1 and CDR2 sequences are MNHEY and SVGAGI. Trimming removed 5 bases from V and 7 bases from J; junction bases left unmatched: 5. CDR3 DNA sequence: TGTGCCAGCAGTCTCGGACTAGCGGGAGTGAATGAGCAGTTCTTC. Protein: CASSLGLAGVNEQFF.

The genes are TRBV12-3 or TRBV12-4 and TRBJ2-7, with D possibly matching TRBD1 (6 bases). The CDR3 has 11 amino acids. V lost 8 bases, J lost 5 bases, and 10 bases lay in between. CDR3 nucleotides: TGTGCCAGCGGAAACAGGGACGAGCAGTACTTC. Translated, it gives CASGNRDEQYF.

The V gene is TRBV7-9, the J gene TRBJ2-3; 7 bases align to TRBD2. The germline V gene encodes CDR1 SEHNR and CDR2 FQNEAQ (reference sequence). The CDR3 spans 16 residues. V was pared by 5 bases and J by 5 bases, with 13 bases of the junction left unmatched. The CDR3 DNA follows: TGTGCCAGCAGCGACCTTAGAGCGGGGTCGGTAGATACGCAGTATTTT. It is translated as CASSDLRAGSVDTQYF.

The chain couples TRBV7-8 to TRBJ2-2, with 9 bases fitting TRBD1. Per the germline V gene, CDR1 is SGHVS and CDR2 is FQNEAQ. The CDR3 is made up of 15 amino acids. V dropped 1 base and J dropped 4; count of bases not matched to a gene: 1. The CDR3: CASSLGDRVTGELFF. The CDR3 DNA is TGTGCCAGCAGCTTAGGGGACAGGGTCACCGGGGAGCTGTTTTTT.

The rearrangement joins TRBV5-1 to TRBJ2-5, with D possibly being TRBD2 (6 bases). Germline-derived CDR1 and CDR2 are SGHRS and YFSETQ. Trimming stripped 6 bases from V and 5 bases from J, with 17 bases between. CDR3 size: 14 residues. This chain's CDR3 is CASMEGAGRETQYF. In DNA, the CDR3 is TGCGCCAGCATGGAGGGTGCGGGTAGGGAGACCCAGTACTTC.

In its sample, this clone was seen once. V usage is TRBV3-1 (or the pseudogene TRBV3-2) and J usage is TRBJ2-7, with a possible D match to TRBD2 (6 bases). CDR1 is LGHDT and CDR2 is YNNKEL in the germline V gene (reference sequence). This CDR3 spans 12 amino acids. Trimming took off 4 bases at V and 3 bases at J, with 7 bases between the two ends. The CDR3 spells CASSPGSYEQYF. The CDR3 DNA sequence: TGTGCCAGCAGCCCCGGGAGCTACGAGCAGTACTTC.

The chain is built from TRBV6-6 and TRBJ1-5, with 8 bases that match TRBD1. V trimming: 4 bases; J trimming: 7 bases; junction bases outside the gene matches: 6. The CDR3 contains 14 residues. Germline V CDR1 and CDR2: MNHNY, SVGAGI (reference sequence). This CDR3 is CASSFTGGRQPQHF. The CDR3 DNA reads as TGTGCCAGCAGTTTCACAGGGGGGAGGCAGCCCCAGCATTTT.

In this sample, this clone turned up once. The chain combines TRBV28 with TRBJ1-5, with D perhaps matching TRBD1 (5 bases). This CDR3 has 16 amino acids. V lost 4 bases and J 2 bases, leaving 15 bases between the germline ends. Germline values: CDR1 MDHEN, CDR2 SYDVKM. For the CDR3, the DNA is TGTGCCAGCAGTTCTTCAGGGAGGTATGGCAATCAGCCCCAGCATTTT. It encodes CASSSSGRYGNQPQHF.

The CDR3 region has the DNA TGTGCCAGCAGCCAATTTCCAGGGAACACCGGGGAGCTGTTTTTT. This translates into CASSQFPGNTGELFF. The rearrangement joins TRBV16 to TRBJ2-2; D unclear. Trimming left V 1 base short and J 1 base short, with 7 bases between. Germline loops: CDR1 KGHSY, CDR2 FQNENV. CDR3 length equals 15 residues. Supplemented by reference TRBV16 and TRBJ2-2, the full variable domain reads GEEVAQTPKHLVRGEGQKAKLYCAPIKGHSYVFWYQQVLKNEFKFLISFQNENVFDETGMPKERFSAKCLPNSPCSLEIQATKLEDSAVYFCASSQFPGNTGELFFGEGSRLTVL.

This clone has just one count. The rearrangement links TRBV5-4 to TRBJ1-2; perhaps TRBD1 as D (6 bases). The CDR3 has 15 residues. Trimming pared 0 bases from V and 4 bases from J, leaving 13 bases between. The germline V gene has CDR1 SGHNT and CDR2 YYREEE (reference sequence). CDR3 protein: CASSLEQGRGYGYTF. The CDR3 nucleotides read TGTGCCAGCAGCTTGGAGCAGGGGCGAGGCTATGGCTACACCTTC.

V is TRBV28 and J is TRBJ2-7; 9 bases align to TRBD1. J was trimmed by 2 bases and V by 8 bases; bases with no gene match: 10. CDR1 MDHEN and CDR2 SYDVKM come from the germline V gene. This CDR3 has 15 residues. The CDR3 here is CASRGIGTGTYEQYF. DNA of the CDR3: TGTGCCAGCCGGGGGATCGGGACAGGGACCTACGAGCAGTACTTC.

This rearrangement joins TRBV27 to TRBJ2-1, with 9 bases lining up with TRBD1. Germline-derived CDR1 and CDR2 are MNHEY and SMNVEV (reference sequence). This CDR3 is built from 14 residues. V gave up 8 bases and J gave up 7 bases; unmatched junction bases: 9. The DNA of the CDR3 is TGTGCCAGCGCTTTCACAGGGGGCGAAAATGAGCAGTTCTTC. Encoded protein: CASAFTGGENEQFF.

The V and J genes are TRBV27 and TRBJ2-1; D possibly corresponds to TRBD2 (5 bases). Looked up from germline, CDR1 is MNHEY and CDR2 is SMNVEV (reference sequence). Trimming shortened V by 2 bases and J by 3 bases, and 8 bases separated the two germline ends. CDR3 length: 14 amino acids. The CDR3 DNA reads as TGTGCCAGCAGTTTAGACTACCTCTACAATGAGCAGTTCTTC. This codes for CASSLDYLYNEQFF.

The V call is TRBV12-3 or TRBV12-4, the J call TRBJ2-1, with D perhaps matching TRBD1 (5 bases). The CDR3 is 12 residues long. V was clipped by 6 bases and J by 7 bases, with 10 bases between them. This CDR3 reads CASSDSWNEQFF. In DNA form, the CDR3 reads TGTGCCAGCAGCGACAGTTGGAATGAGCAGTTCTTC.

Comment on this clone: The same CDR3 arises from other DNA sequences in this sample as well. The chain carries TRBV11-2 and TRBJ2-1, with a possible D match to TRBD1 (6 bases). There are 15 residues in the CDR3. CDR1 SGHAT and CDR2 FQNNGV come from the germline V gene. The germline V and J ends were trimmed by 1 base and 1 base, with 8 bases remaining between them. CDR3 amino acids: CASSLGQGSYNEQFF. CDR3 DNA sequence: TGTGCCAGCAGCTTAGGGCAGGGGTCCTACAATGAGCAGTTCTTC. The complete variable domain, with remaining parts taken from reference TRBV11-2 and TRBJ2-1, reads EAGVAQSPRYKIIEKRQSVAFWCNPISGHATLYWYQQILGQGPKLLIQFQNNGVVDDSQLPKDRFSAERLKGVDSTLKIQPAKLEDSAVYLCASSLGQGSYNEQFFGPGTRLTVL.

This chain joins TRBV12-3 or TRBV12-4 and TRBJ1-5; D is unresolved. The V end was cut by 6 bases, the J end by 4 bases, with 10 bases between. This CDR3 has 13 amino acids. DNA of the CDR3: TGTGCCAGCAGAAGGACTTTAAATCAGCCCCAGCATTTT. Translating it yields CASRRTLNQPQHF.

The chain joins TRBV7-8 to TRBJ2-3; TRBD1 agrees at 8 bases. The CDR3 totals 17 residues. V trimming: 5 bases; J trimming: 7 bases; junction bases outside the gene matches: 17. CDR1 and CDR2 from the germline V gene are SGHVS and FQNEAQ. The CDR3 DNA reads as TGTGCCAGCAGCCCACAGGGGACGGCAGGGGGCCAATATACGCAGTATTTT. As protein: CASSPQGTAGGQYTQYF.

The chain combines TRBV4-1 with TRBJ2-1; no clear D gene. CDR1 is MGHRA, CDR2 YSYEKL, per germline. Trimming pared 1 base from V and 0 bases from J, leaving 13 bases between. The length of the CDR3 is 17 residues. DNA for the CDR3: TGCGCCAGCAGCCAAGCCCTGACAACGAGCTCCTACAATGAGCAGTTCTTC. It codes for CASSQALTTSSYNEQFF.